Shown below are 30 T cell receptor beta chains from a single sample sequenced in a study of technical replicates of blood from a few donors. Repertoires were generated with immunoSEQ multiplex PCR, while TCRdb's copy carries only in-frame clones and drops some. The data show about 12,000 clones, around 94% seen once. Sequenced input: PBMCs. These receptors were obtained from a human donor in good health.

The chain has TRBV6-1 and TRBJ2-5; 7 bases are shared with TRBD2. In germline, CDR1 is MNHNS, CDR2 SASEGT. The V and J ends lost 2 bases and 5 bases, in that order; junction bases with no gene match: 8. This CDR3 has 15 amino acids. The CDR3 spells CASSEMGGTQETQYF. Here the CDR3 DNA reads TGTGCCAGCAGTGAAATGGGAGGGACCCAGGAGACCCAGTACTTC.

This clone was counted once. The chain recombines TRBV2 with TRBJ2-1; TRBD2 agrees at 7 bases. This CDR3 has 13 amino acids. The trim removed 5 bases at V and 5 bases at J, leaving 3 bases unmatched. Germline-derived CDR1 and CDR2 are SNHLY and FYNNEI. The CDR3 coding sequence is TGTGCCAGCAGTAGGGACTACCACAATGAGCAGTTCTTC. It is translated as CASSRDYHNEQFF.

J is TRBJ2-1 and V is TRBV6-1, with TRBD2 matching 13 bases. V dropped 7 bases and J dropped 7; count of bases not matched to a gene: 7. From germline, CDR1 is MNHNS and CDR2 SASEGT. This CDR3 is built from 15 residues. CDR3 in DNA: TGTGCCAGCAAAACCGGGACTAGCGGGATTAATGAGCAGTTCTTC. Protein: CASKTGTSGINEQFF.

This CDR3 is CASSQDLGASGRLSTDTQYF. The CDR3 coding sequence is TGTGCCAGCAGCCAAGATCTAGGGGCTAGCGGGAGGTTAAGCACAGATACGCAGTATTTT. The rearrangement uses TRBV4-2 and TRBJ2-3; 11 nucleotides match TRBD2. The CDR3 is made up of 20 amino acids. The junction had 11 bases not matched to a gene; V was cut back by 0 bases and J by 0 bases. Germline values: CDR1 LGHNA, CDR2 YNFKEQ.

The chain recombines TRBV5-1 with TRBJ2-5; D perhaps matches TRBD1 (6 bases). This CDR3 comprises 14 residues. Germline V gene lookup returns CDR1 SGHRS and CDR2 YFSETQ. Trimming cost V 0 bases and J 7 bases, with 13 bases left between them. The CDR3 sequence: CASSLGQAEGTQYF. CDR3 DNA sequence: TGCGCCAGCAGCTTGGGACAGGCAGAAGGGACCCAGTACTTC.

The chain is built from TRBV4-2 and TRBJ2-3; 12 bases are a match to TRBD2. The CDR3 runs 16 residues. V lost 3 bases and J lost 6; bases outside the gene matches: 7. In germline, CDR1 is LGHNA, CDR2 YNFKEQ. The CDR3 bases are TGTGCCAGCAGCCACCCGACTAGCGGGAGTTCCGATACGCAGTATTTT. This codes for CASSHPTSGSSDTQYF.

The rearrangement links TRBV4-2 to TRBJ2-7, with 7 bases lining up with TRBD1. V gave up 4 bases and J gave up 1 base; unmatched junction bases: 10. Germline-derived CDR1 and CDR2 are LGHNA and YNFKEQ. The CDR3 length is 16 residues. The CDR3 DNA reads as TGTGCCAGCAGCCTGCGCCGAGGGGGCGGGTCCTACGAGCAGTACTTC. The encoded protein is CASSLRRGGGSYEQYF.

The chain recombines TRBV6-9 with TRBJ2-5, with D maybe TRBD2 (5 bases). The CDR3 is 14 residues long. CDR1 is MNHGY, CDR2 SVAAGI, per germline. The V gene lost 4 bases and the J gene lost 0 bases, with 9 bases spanning the gap. The CDR3 DNA sequence: TGTGCCAGCAGTTTAGAGCGGCACCAAGAGACCCAGTACTTC. Residues: CASSLERHQETQYF.

The chain has TRBV6-4 and TRBJ2-3, with 10 bases aligning to TRBD2. The germline gives CDR1 MRHNA, CDR2 SNTAGT. The CDR3 totals 16 residues. The J segment lost 3 bases and the V segment lost 5 bases, leaving 8 bases of the junction unmatched. Written as DNA, the CDR3 is TGTGCCAGCAGTCGGGCAGCGGGAGGGCCAACAGATACGCAGTATTTT. Protein product: CASSRAAGGPTDTQYF.

The V call is TRBV2, the J call TRBJ2-7, with 9 bases fitting TRBD1. J lost 6 bases, V lost 6 bases, and 9 bases had no gene match. In germline, CDR1 is SNHLY, CDR2 FYNNEI. There are 14 residues in the CDR3. CDR3 sequence reads: CASRPGQGLLEQYF. The CDR3 DNA sequence: TGTGCCAGCAGACCGGGACAGGGCCTCCTCGAGCAGTACTTC.

The V gene is TRBV23-1, the J gene TRBJ2-7; 7 bases fit TRBD1. TRBV23-1 qualifies as an ORF whose function is uncertain. The CDR3 is 16 amino acids. V lost 4 bases and J lost 7; bases outside the gene matches: 16. The CDR3 region has the DNA TGCGCCAGCAGTCCAAACAAACCCGACAGGGCCGGGGAGCAGTACTTC. Translated, it gives CASSPNKPDRAGEQYF.

The chain has TRBV5-1 and TRBJ2-7; 9 positions agree with TRBD1. CDR3 length: 16 amino acids. The ends lost 0 bases at V and 5 bases at J; junction bases unmatched: 9. Germline CDR1 SGHRS, CDR2 YFSETQ. The CDR3 sequence: CASSLAVGDRAHEQYF. The CDR3, as DNA: TGCGCCAGCAGCTTGGCCGTTGGGGACAGGGCCCACGAGCAGTACTTC.

The V call is TRBV27, the J call TRBJ2-1; TRBD1 aligns across 7 bases. After removal of 6 bases from V and 6 bases from J, the junction contained 5 bases not matched to a gene. The germline gives CDR1 MNHEY, CDR2 SMNVEV (reference sequence). The CDR3 contains 13 residues. This chain's CDR3 is CASSIGGPNEQFF. In DNA form, the CDR3 reads TGTGCCAGCAGCATAGGGGGCCCCAATGAGCAGTTCTTC.

The V call is TRBV19, the J call TRBJ1-2; 9 bases agree with TRBD1. The germline gives CDR1 LNHDA, CDR2 SQIVND (reference sequence). The J segment lost 3 bases and the V segment lost 1 base, leaving 9 bases of the junction unmatched. The CDR3 covers 17 residues. CDR3 sequence: CASSIGRGQGKDYGYTF. Here the CDR3 DNA reads TGTGCCAGTAGTATAGGGCGCGGACAGGGGAAAGACTATGGCTACACCTTC.

CDR3 loop: CASRPTREGEAFF. CDR3 bases: TGTGCCAGCAGGCCGACGAGGGAAGGAGAAGCTTTCTTT. The chain combines TRBV2 with TRBJ1-1, with D unclear. In germline, CDR1 is SNHLY, CDR2 FYNNEI. This CDR3 has 13 amino acids. The V gene lost 6 bases and the J gene lost 8 bases, with 16 bases spanning the gap.

The rearrangement uses TRBV5-1 and TRBJ2-3, with D possibly being TRBD2 (6 bases). Trimming cost V 2 bases and J 6 bases, with 10 bases left between them. Germline V lookup: CDR1 SGHRS, CDR2 YFSETQ. The CDR3 totals 13 residues. CDR3 sequence reads: CASSFPGEDTQYF. The CDR3 region has the DNA TGCGCCAGCAGCTTTCCGGGAGAGGATACGCAGTATTTT.

This chain uses TRBV4-1 with TRBJ2-3, with TRBD2 matching 14 bases. V shed 5 bases, J shed 0 bases, and the junction held 7 bases outside the gene matches. The CDR3 loop spans 18 amino acids. Germline CDR1 MGHRA, CDR2 YSYEKL. The DNA for the CDR3 is TGCGCCAGCAGCGACCGGACTAGCGGGAGGCCTAGCACAGATACGCAGTATTTT. It is translated as CASSDRTSGRPSTDTQYF.

The chain combines TRBV7-3 with TRBJ2-4; TRBD1 aligns across 8 bases. CDR3 length: 17 residues. Germline V CDR1 and CDR2: SGHTA, FQGTGA. V lost 4 bases and J lost 0; bases outside the gene matches: 8. This CDR3 is CASSSDPGGLAKNIQYF. CDR3 nucleotides: TGTGCCAGCAGCTCTGATCCAGGGGGCCTAGCCAAAAACATTCAGTACTTC.

The chain couples TRBV13 to TRBJ2-3, with D possibly matching TRBD2 (6 bases). This CDR3 has 16 amino acids. V dropped 5 bases and J dropped 0 bases, with 15 bases sitting between them. Germline CDR1 PRHDT, CDR2 FYEKMQ (reference sequence). The CDR3, as DNA: TGTGCCAGCAGCCCGAGGGGACTGGCCAGCACAGATACGCAGTATTTT. Translating gives CASSPRGLASTDTQYF.

The chain carries TRBV7-3 and TRBJ2-5; no reliable D call. The CDR3 loop spans 13 amino acids. V lost 5 bases, J lost 1 base, and 8 bases lay in between. Germline CDR1 is SGHTA and CDR2 is FQGTGA. Here the CDR3 reads CASSQTFQETQYF. The CDR3 DNA follows: TGTGCCAGCAGCCAGACTTTCCAAGAGACCCAGTACTTC.

This chain connects TRBV6-1 to TRBJ1-5; D is unclear. Germline loops: CDR1 MNHNS, CDR2 SASEGT. The CDR3 has 14 amino acids. V was trimmed by 6 bases and J by 3 bases, leaving 12 bases between them. CDR3 sequence (DNA): TGTGCCAGCAGAGCCGGGGATATCAATCAGCCCCAGCATTTT. It translates to CASRAGDINQPQHF.

The chain uses TRBV28 and TRBJ1-2; 8 bases map to TRBD1. Germline V gives CDR1 MDHEN, CDR2 SYDVKM. With 5 bases clipped from V and 0 bases from J, the junction kept 5 bases outside the gene matches. The CDR3 is 15 residues long. The CDR3 is CASSVGTGANYGYTF. The CDR3 bases are TGTGCCAGCAGTGTCGGGACAGGAGCTAACTATGGCTACACCTTC.

This clone was observed a handful of times. The chain uses TRBV2 and TRBJ1-5, with unresolved D. V lost 8 bases and J 1 base, leaving 6 bases between the germline ends. Germline loops: CDR1 SNHLY, CDR2 FYNNEI. This CDR3 region has 12 residues. For the CDR3, the DNA is TGTGCCAGCGCGGAAAGCAATCAGCCCCAGCATTTT. It yields the protein CASAESNQPQHF.

This chain links TRBV28 with TRBJ2-3, with D maybe TRBD2 (6 bases). The CDR3 consists of 16 residues. Germline CDR1 and CDR2: MDHEN and SYDVKM. Trimming took 7 bases from V and 1 from J, leaving 18 bases between them. This CDR3 is CASTPGGARGTDTQYF. CDR3 DNA: TGTGCCAGCACCCCCGGGGGAGCCCGCGGCACAGATACGCAGTATTTT.

The genes are TRBV19 and TRBJ1-1, with D possibly being TRBD1 (6 bases). CDR3 size: 14 residues. From germline, CDR1 is LNHDA and CDR2 SQIVND (reference sequence). With 5 bases removed from V and 1 base from J, the gap between germline ends came to 11 bases. This chain's CDR3 is CASSPRTENTEAFF. The CDR3 nucleotides are TGTGCCAGTAGTCCCAGGACAGAGAACACTGAAGCTTTCTTT.

This sequence joins TRBV6-7 and TRBJ2-7; possible D gene TRBD1, 5 bases. TRBV6-7 is recorded as an ORF, its role being uncertain. V lost 2 bases to trimming and J lost 4 bases, with 18 bases between them. CDR3 size: 16 residues. CDR3 DNA sequence: TGTGCCAGCAGTTACGGGTTAATCGGACACGGGTACGAGCAGTACTTC. Its protein is CASSYGLIGHGYEQYF.

This clone is medium-sized (0.01 to 0.1%). The V gene is TRBV11-2, the J gene TRBJ1-1; 7 nucleotides agree with TRBD1. J gave up 7 bases and V 5 bases, and 7 bases lay outside the gene matches. Per germline, CDR1 SGHAT and CDR2 FQNNGV. The CDR3 runs to 13 residues. The CDR3 sequence: CASSPGGQVEAFF. In DNA form, the CDR3 reads TGTGCCAGCAGCCCAGGGGGACAAGTTGAAGCTTTCTTT.

This chain links TRBV28 with TRBJ2-7, with TRBD2 matching over 13 bases. The CDR3 covers 14 residues. V was pared by 7 bases and J by 4 bases, with 4 bases of the junction left unmatched. Germline CDR1 MDHEN, CDR2 SYDVKM. This CDR3 reads CASTRTSGRYEQYF. The CDR3, as DNA: TGTGCCAGCACCAGGACTAGCGGGAGATACGAGCAGTACTTC.

This sequence joins TRBV6-1 and TRBJ2-7, with 10 bases identical to TRBD2. Germline assignment: CDR1 MNHNS and CDR2 SASEGT. Losses at the gene ends were 1 base for V and 1 base for J; bases not matched to a gene: 1. CDR3 size: 15 residues. The CDR3 region has the DNA TGTGCCAGCAGTGAAGAACTAGCGGGATCCTACGAGCAGTACTTC. Translating gives CASSEELAGSYEQYF.

The chain links TRBV9 to TRBJ2-2; 8 bases agree with TRBD2. The length of the CDR3 is 14 residues. Per the germline V gene, CDR1 is SGDLS and CDR2 is YYNGEE. With V trimmed by 6 bases and J by 1 base, 2 bases remained unmatched. CDR3 region: CASKLAENTGELFF. CDR3 DNA: TGTGCCAGCAAACTAGCGGAGAACACCGGGGAGCTGTTTTTT.